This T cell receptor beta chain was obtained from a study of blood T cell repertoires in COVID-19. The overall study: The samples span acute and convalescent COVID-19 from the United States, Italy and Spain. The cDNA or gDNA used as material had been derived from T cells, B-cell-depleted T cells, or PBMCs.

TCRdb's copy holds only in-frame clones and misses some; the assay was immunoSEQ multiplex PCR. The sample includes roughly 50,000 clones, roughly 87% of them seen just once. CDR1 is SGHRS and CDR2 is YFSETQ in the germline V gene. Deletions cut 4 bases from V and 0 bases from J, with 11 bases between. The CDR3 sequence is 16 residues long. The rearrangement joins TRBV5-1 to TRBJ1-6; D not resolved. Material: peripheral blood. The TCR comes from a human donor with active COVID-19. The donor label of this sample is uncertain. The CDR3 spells CASSHEGSSYNSPLHF. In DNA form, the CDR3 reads TGCGCCAGCAGCCACGAGGGAAGCTCCTATAATTCACCCCTCCACTTT.